This entry lists 23 T cell receptor beta chains sequenced from one sample in a study of blood T cell repertoires in COVID-19. The table came from immunoSEQ multiplex PCR; TCRdb's copy has only in-frame clones and leaves some out. The repertoire holds fewer than 250,000 clones, with 70% to 90% as singletons. Source material: peripheral blood. The receptors originated from a woman in her thirties or forties who had recovered from COVID-19.

The chain uses TRBV4-1 and TRBJ1-6; a weak D match, TRBD1 (6 bases). Germline-derived CDR1 and CDR2 are MGHRA and YSYEKL. The CDR3 totals 15 residues. V lost 1 base and J lost 7, with 11 bases in between. The CDR3 nucleotides read TGCGCCAGCAGCCAAGGGGGGCCTGGGAATTCACCCCTCCACTTT. It encodes CASSQGGPGNSPLHF.

The chain links TRBV11-2 to TRBJ1-4, with D uncertain. Trimming stripped 2 bases from V and 6 bases from J, with 4 bases between. Germline lookup yields CDR1 SGHAT and CDR2 FQNNGV. The CDR3 runs 12 residues. CDR3 protein: CASSLYHEKLFF. The CDR3 DNA reads as TGTGCCAGCAGCTTATATCATGAAAAACTGTTTTTT.

The chain couples TRBV7-3 to TRBJ2-1; 10 nucleotides line up with TRBD2. Germline V gives CDR1 SGHTA, CDR2 FQGTGA. The CDR3 is 15 residues long. V shed 5 bases and J 5 bases; nucleotides not matched to a gene: 6. For the CDR3, the DNA is TGTGCCAGCAGCCGTAGCGGGGGGATTGACAATGAGCAGTTCTTC. Protein sequence: CASSRSGGIDNEQFF.

The chain has TRBV7-2 and TRBJ2-7; tentative D call: TRBD1 (6 bases). This CDR3 is built from 17 residues. CDR1 and CDR2 (germline): SGHTA, FQGNSA. V was shortened by 3 bases and J by 2 bases, with 20 bases between the two germline ends. The CDR3 loop reads CASSFLSTGLGTYEQYF. The CDR3 DNA sequence: TGTGCCAGCAGCTTCCTTTCAACAGGGTTAGGAACCTACGAGCAGTACTTC.

The chain's CDR3 is CASSPTTANTEAFF. CDR3 nucleotides: TGCGCCAGCAGCCCGACAACGGCGAACACTGAAGCTTTCTTT. V is TRBV5-1 and J is TRBJ1-1; D is undetermined. V shed 4 bases and J shed 1 base, with 11 bases lying between them. In germline, CDR1 is SGHRS, CDR2 YFSETQ. The CDR3 is 14 residues long.

The chain joins TRBV7-9 to TRBJ2-1; 9 nucleotides agree with TRBD1. The CDR3 length is 14 residues. J lost 10 bases, V lost 5 bases, and 9 bases had no gene match. CDR1 SEHNR and CDR2 FQNEAQ come from the germline V gene (reference sequence). The CDR3 sequence is CASSQGQGHREQFF. CDR3 sequence (DNA): TGTGCCAGCAGCCAGGGACAGGGCCACCGGGAGCAGTTCTTC.

The rearrangement joins TRBV19 to TRBJ1-2; D not certain. The CDR3 is 12 residues long. V was trimmed by 4 bases and J by 8 bases, leaving 11 bases between them. Germline V gives CDR1 LNHDA, CDR2 SQIVND (reference sequence). CDR3 sequence reads: CASSTGFKGYTF. DNA for the CDR3: TGTGCCAGTAGTACGGGGTTCAAAGGCTACACCTTC.

This clone was detected only once. This rearrangement joins TRBV19 to TRBJ2-7, with 7 bases fitting TRBD1. Per germline, CDR1 LNHDA and CDR2 SQIVND (reference sequence). With 1 base clipped from V and 3 bases from J, the junction kept 6 bases outside the gene matches. The CDR3 has 15 amino acids. As DNA, the CDR3 is TGTGCCAGTAGTATAGCGACAGGGTGGTTCTACGAGCAGTACTTC. Translating gives CASSIATGWFYEQYF. The full variable domain, with the rest looked up from reference TRBV19 and TRBJ2-7, is DGGITQSPKYLFRKEGQNVTLSCEQNLNHDAMYWYRQDPGQGLRLIYYSQIVNDFQKGDIAEGYSVSREKKESFPLTVTSAQKNPTAFYLCASSIATGWFYEQYFGPGTRLTVT.

This clone has just one count. V gene TRBV27 combines with J gene TRBJ2-3, with D maybe TRBD2 (6 bases). This CDR3 contains 15 residues. CDR1 MNHEY and CDR2 SMNVEV come from the germline V gene (reference sequence). V was cut by 3 bases and J by 1 base, with 11 bases left in between. The CDR3, as DNA: TGTGCCAGCAGTTTCCGGGCTAGCGGCACAGATACGCAGTATTTT. This encodes CASSFRASGTDTQYF.

This rearrangement joins TRBV15 to TRBJ2-1, with TRBD1 as a possible D gene (6 bases). V lost 4 bases and J lost 5, with 15 bases in between. There are 15 residues in the CDR3. The V gene's germline CDR1 is LNHNV and CDR2 YYDKDF (reference sequence). CDR3 in amino acids: CATSKRQVGDNEQFF. CDR3 in DNA: TGTGCCACCAGCAAAAGACAGGTGGGAGACAATGAGCAGTTCTTC.

J is TRBJ2-2 and V is TRBV7-9; 8 bases are a match to TRBD2. The ends lost 6 bases at V and 3 bases at J; junction bases unmatched: 12. The germline V gene encodes CDR1 SEHNR and CDR2 FQNEAQ (reference sequence). There are 17 residues in the CDR3. In nucleotides, the CDR3 is TGTGCCAGCAGTTCTATGATCAGCGGGAGTGACACCGGGGAGCTGTTTTTT. Translated, it gives CASSSMISGSDTGELFF.

This sequence joins TRBV7-6 and TRBJ2-7; 9 bases are a match to TRBD2. Germline trimming cut 6 bases from V and 5 bases from J; bases unmatched to any gene: 11. Per germline, CDR1 SGHVS and CDR2 FNYEAQ. The CDR3 length is 15 residues. The CDR3 loop reads CASSFSVAGVDEQYF. Written as DNA, the CDR3 is TGTGCCAGCAGTTTCTCGGTAGCGGGAGTCGACGAGCAGTACTTC.

In regard to this clone: A junction boundary mismatches the germline segment, possibly from a read error. The chain carries TRBV29-1 and TRBJ2-1, with 8 bases that match TRBD2. CDR1 and CDR2 from the germline V gene are SQVTM and ANQGSEA. The CDR3 is 15 amino acids. CDR3 coding DNA: TGCAGCGTTCCACCGGGACTAGTAACCTACAGTGAGCAGTTCTTC. Residues: CSVPPGLVTYSEQFF.

V and J are TRBV28 and TRBJ2-1, with TRBD2 matching 8 bases. CDR1 and CDR2 (germline): MDHEN, SYDVKM. This CDR3 is 17 amino acids long. V was clipped by 8 bases and J by 0 bases; unmatched bases: 12. The CDR3: CASGIVAGGPSYNEQFF. The CDR3 coding sequence is TGTGCCAGCGGTATTGTGGCGGGAGGCCCCTCCTACAATGAGCAGTTCTTC.

The genes are TRBV19 and TRBJ2-7; D ambiguous. The CDR3 is 14 residues long. V shed 5 bases and J shed 3 bases, with 14 bases lying between them. Germline CDR1 reads LNHDA; CDR2 reads SQIVND (reference sequence). In DNA, the CDR3 is TGTGCCAGTAGTCACATTTTAACACACTACGAGCAGTACTTC. Translation gives CASSHILTHYEQYF.

The rearrangement uses TRBV29-1 and TRBJ2-1; 9 nucleotides align to TRBD2. Germline loops: CDR1 SQVTM, CDR2 ANQGSEA. V lost 1 base to trimming and J lost 7 bases; unmatched junction nucleotides: 8. The length of the CDR3 is 15 residues. The CDR3 region is CSVEVAGGSSNEQFF. CDR3 in DNA: TGCAGCGTTGAAGTGGCGGGAGGGAGTTCTAATGAGCAGTTCTTC.

The chain employs TRBV6-5 and TRBJ2-7; 9 bases fit TRBD2. Germline loops: CDR1 MNHEY, CDR2 SVGAGI. J lost 3 bases, V lost 7 bases, and 4 bases had no gene match. CDR3 size: 13 residues. The CDR3 DNA reads TGTGCCAGCATAGCGGGAGTTTTCTACGAGCAGTACTTC. This gives the protein CASIAGVFYEQYF.

This clone was found a few times. The rearrangement joins TRBV5-6 to TRBJ2-6, with D unresolved. V lost 1 base, J lost 1 base, and 6 bases lay in between. Per the germline V gene, CDR1 is SGHDT and CDR2 is YYEEEE. The CDR3 loop spans 15 amino acids. The CDR3 reads CASSLMRSGANVLTF. Written as DNA, the CDR3 is TGTGCCAGCAGCTTGATGAGATCTGGGGCCAACGTCCTGACTTTC.

The rearrangement links TRBV18 to TRBJ1-5; weak D call: TRBD1 (5 bases). Looked up from germline, CDR1 is KGHSH and CDR2 is LQKENI. Trimming removed 0 bases from V and 0 bases from J, with 9 bases in between. The CDR3 is made up of 16 amino acids. The CDR3 sequence: CASSPPGQYSNQPQHF. CDR3 in DNA: TGTGCCAGCTCACCACCGGGGCAGTATAGCAATCAGCCCCAGCATTTT.

The chain carries TRBV7-2 and TRBJ2-5; the match to TRBD2 covers 7 bases. The CDR3 sequence is 15 residues long. CDR1 and CDR2 from the germline V gene are SGHTA and FQGNSA. The V segment lost 6 bases and the J segment 5 bases; nucleotides outside the gene matches: 12. The CDR3 loop reads CASSPQGTSAETQYF. The CDR3 DNA follows: TGTGCCAGCAGTCCTCAGGGTACTAGCGCGGAGACCCAGTACTTC.

The V and J genes are TRBV18 and TRBJ1-4; D call uncertain. Germline loops: CDR1 KGHSH, CDR2 LQKENI. The CDR3 covers 15 residues. V lost 3 bases, J lost 0 bases, and 8 bases lay in between. CDR3 bases: TGTGCCAGCTCACCCCCCGGGACAACTAATGAAAAACTGTTTTTT. Its translation: CASSPPGTTNEKLFF.

The chain uses TRBV2 and TRBJ1-5; 7 positions agree with TRBD1. The germline V gene encodes CDR1 SNHLY and CDR2 FYNNEI. The CDR3 extends over 15 amino acids. V lost 1 base, J lost 4 bases, and 4 bases stayed unmatched. CDR3 residues: CASSEGGQNNQPQHF. The CDR3 DNA reads as TGTGCCAGCAGTGAAGGGGGACAGAATAATCAGCCCCAGCATTTT.

The J gene is TRBJ2-1, the V gene TRBV7-2; 12 nucleotides align to TRBD2. The germline V gene has CDR1 SGHTA and CDR2 FQGNSA. This CDR3 is built from 16 residues. V shed 5 bases and J 5 bases; nucleotides not matched to a gene: 7. CDR3 amino acids: CASSLTSGSIHNEQFF. CDR3 DNA sequence: TGTGCCAGCAGCCTGACTAGCGGGAGCATCCACAATGAGCAGTTCTTC.